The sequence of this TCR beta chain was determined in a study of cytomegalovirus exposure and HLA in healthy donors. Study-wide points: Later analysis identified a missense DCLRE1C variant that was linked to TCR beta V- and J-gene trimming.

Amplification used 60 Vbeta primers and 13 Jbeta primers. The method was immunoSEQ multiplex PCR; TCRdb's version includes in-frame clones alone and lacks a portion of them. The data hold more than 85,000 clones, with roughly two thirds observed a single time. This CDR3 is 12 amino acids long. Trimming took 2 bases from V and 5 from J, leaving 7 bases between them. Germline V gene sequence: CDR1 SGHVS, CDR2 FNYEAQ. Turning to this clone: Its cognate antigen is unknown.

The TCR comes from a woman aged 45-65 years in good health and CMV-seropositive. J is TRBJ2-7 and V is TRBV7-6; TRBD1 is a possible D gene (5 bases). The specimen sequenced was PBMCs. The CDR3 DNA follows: TGTGCCAGCAGCTTAATAGGGGACGAGCAGTACTTC. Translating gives CASSLIGDEQYF.